The clone carrying this T cell receptor beta chain was counted many times. The antigen is not known. The people who gave samples were healthy Caucasians from Russia, aged roughly 6 to 95. V was shortened by 3 bases and J by 11 bases, with 19 bases between the two germline ends. The CDR3 runs 13 residues. Germline V CDR1 and CDR2: GTSNPN, SVGIG (reference sequence). The data were obtained in a study of blood T cells in healthy people across ages. General study points: More naive CD4+ cells and higher diversity were found in long-lived than in aged donors.

A second 7 to 11 cycle PCR used barcoded and J-beta primers. Every cDNA molecule bore a tag from a template-switch adaptor containing 12 random nucleotides. One entry per CDR3 protein, called by TCRdb with MiXCR from the 5' RACE reads. The sample yields approximately 1.5 million distinct CDR3 sequences, roughly 32% seen once. The TCR originated in a woman aged 25 to 45 in good health. What was sequenced was blood. The rearrangement uses TRBV30 and TRBJ2-5; D is possibly TRBD1 (6 bases). As DNA, the CDR3 is TGTGCCTGGAGGGAATCAGGGGTGGGGGAGCAGTACTTC. It specifies CAWRESGVGEQYF.